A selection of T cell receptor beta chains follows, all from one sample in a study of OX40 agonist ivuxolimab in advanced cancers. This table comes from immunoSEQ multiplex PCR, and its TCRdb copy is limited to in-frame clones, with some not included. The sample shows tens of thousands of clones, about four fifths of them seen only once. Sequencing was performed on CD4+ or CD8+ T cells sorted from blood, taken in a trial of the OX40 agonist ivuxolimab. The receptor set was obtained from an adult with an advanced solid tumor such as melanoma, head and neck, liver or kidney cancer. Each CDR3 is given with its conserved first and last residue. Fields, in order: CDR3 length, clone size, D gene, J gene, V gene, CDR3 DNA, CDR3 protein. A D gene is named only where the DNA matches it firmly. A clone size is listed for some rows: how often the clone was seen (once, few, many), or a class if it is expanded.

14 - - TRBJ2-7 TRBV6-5 TGTGCCAGCAGTTACTCGGGGGGAAAGGGCGAGCAGTACTTC CASSYSGGKGEQYF
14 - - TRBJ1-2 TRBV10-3 TGTGCCATCAAACCCCCGGGGGGCAACTATGGCTACACCTTC CAIKPPGGNYGYTF
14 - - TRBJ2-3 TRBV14 TGTGCCAGCAGCCAAGATTTGACTAAAGATACGCAGTATTTT CASSQDLTKDTQYF
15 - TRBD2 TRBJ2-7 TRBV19 TGTGCCAGTAGTATAGGGTGGACTAGCGACTACGAGCAGTACTTC CASSIGWTSDYEQYF
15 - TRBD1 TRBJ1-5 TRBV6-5 TGTGCCAGCAGTCCCGGACAGGGGCGCAATCAGCCCCAGCATTTT CASSPGQGRNQPQHF
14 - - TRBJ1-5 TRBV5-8 TGTGCCAGCAGCTCGACAGGTAGGAATCAGCCCCAGCATTTT CASSSTGRNQPQHF
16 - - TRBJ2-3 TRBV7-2 TGTGCCAGCAGCTTAGGTAATCACCCGGCCGCTTATACGCAGTATTTT CASSLGNHPAAYTQYF
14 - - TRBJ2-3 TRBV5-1 TGCGCCAGCAGTTCACCGTCTAGCACAGATACGCAGTATTTT CASSSPSSTDTQYF
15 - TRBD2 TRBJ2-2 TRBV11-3 TGTGCCAGCAGCCCTAGCGGGAGAGGTAGCGGGGAGCTGTTTTTT CASSPSGRGSGELFF
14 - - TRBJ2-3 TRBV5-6 TGTGCCAGCAGCTCTGAGGGCCCAGCAGATACGCAGTATTTT CASSSEGPADTQYF
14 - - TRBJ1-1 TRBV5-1 TGCGCCAGCAGCTTGGAGAACGCCAACACTGAAGCTTTCTTT CASSLENANTEAFF
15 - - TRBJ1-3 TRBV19 TGTGCCAGTAGTATAGGCAGGGACTCTGGAAACACCATATATTTT CASSIGRDSGNTIYF
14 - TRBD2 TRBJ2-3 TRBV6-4 TGTGCCAGCAGTGACTACCCGGGACTAGCTACGCAGTATTTT CASSDYPGLATQYF
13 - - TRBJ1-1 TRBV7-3 TGTGCCAGCAGCTTAAAGGGTGACACTGAAGCTTTCTTT CASSLKGDTEAFF
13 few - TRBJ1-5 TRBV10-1 TGCGCCAGCAGCAAGTGGGGGGATCAGCCCCAGCATTTT CASSKWGDQPQHF
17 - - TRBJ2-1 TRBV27 TGTGCCAGCAGTTTACTTGGGACTTCCCGAGCAGGCAATGAGCAGTTCTTC CASSLLGTSRAGNEQFF
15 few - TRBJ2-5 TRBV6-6 TGTGCCAGCACCCGTTTAGGAGGGGGCGGAGAGACCCAGTACTTC CASTRLGGGGETQYF
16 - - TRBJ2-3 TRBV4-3 TGCGCCAGCAGCCAAGAGGTGGGATTGGGCACAGATACGCAGTATTTT CASSQEVGLGTDTQYF
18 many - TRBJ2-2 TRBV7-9 TGTGCCAGCAGTTCTGTTCCCCTACGTAGCGGACCCACCGGGGAGCTGTTTTTT CASSSVPLRSGPTGELFF
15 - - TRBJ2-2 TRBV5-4 TGTGCCAGCAGCTTGACACTAGCCGGGACCGGGGAGCTGTTTTTT CASSLTLAGTGELFF
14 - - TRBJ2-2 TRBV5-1 TGCGCCAGCAGCCAACTAGGTTCGGCCGGGGAGCTGTTTTTT CASSQLGSAGELFF
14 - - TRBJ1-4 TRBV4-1 TGCGCCAGCAGCCCCATGCGGACGGGTGAAAAACTGTTTTTT CASSPMRTGEKLFF
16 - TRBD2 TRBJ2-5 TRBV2 TGTGCCAGCAGTGAACTGACTAGCGGGAGTGGTGAGACCCAGTACTTC CASSELTSGSGETQYF
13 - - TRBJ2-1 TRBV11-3 TGTGCCAGCAGCCGGGGGAGAGGCAATGAGCAGTTCTTC CASSRGRGNEQFF
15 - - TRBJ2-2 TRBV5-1 TGCGCCAGCTGGACGGGACGTACAACACCCGGGGAGCTGTTTTTT CASWTGRTTPGELFF
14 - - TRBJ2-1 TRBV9 TGTGCCAGCAGCAGACTCCTATTCGGCGGTGAGCAGTTCTTC CASSRLLFGGEQFF
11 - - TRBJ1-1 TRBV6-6 TGTGCCAGCAGTTACGGCAGAGAAGCTTTCTTT CASSYGREAFF
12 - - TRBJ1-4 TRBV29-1 TGCAGCGTTGCTCCAACTAATGAAAAACTGTTTTTT CSVAPTNEKLFF
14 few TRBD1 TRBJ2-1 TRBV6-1 TGTGCCAGCAGTGAAGGACAGGGCTTCAATGAGCAGTTCTTC CASSEGQGFNEQFF
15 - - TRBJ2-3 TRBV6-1 TGTGCCAGCAGTGTGGGGGAGCGGCGGGGAGATACGCAGTATTTT CASSVGERRGDTQYF
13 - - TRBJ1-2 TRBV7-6 TGTGCCAGCAGCTTTTTGAGCTCCTGGGGCTACACCTTC CASSFLSSWGYTF
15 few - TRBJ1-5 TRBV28 TGTGCCAGCAGTTTAGCCAGGTATAGCAATCAGCCCCAGCATTTT CASSLARYSNQPQHF
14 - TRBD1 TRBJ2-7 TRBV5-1 TGCGCCAGCAGCTCCGGACAGGGGGCCTACGAGCAGTACTTC CASSSGQGAYEQYF
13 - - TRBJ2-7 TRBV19 TGTGCCAGTAGTGGAGGAAGGGGATACGAGCAGTACTTC CASSGGRGYEQYF
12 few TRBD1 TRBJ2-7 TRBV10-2 TGCGCCAGCAGATATGGACAGGGCGGCCAGTACTTC CASRYGQGGQYF
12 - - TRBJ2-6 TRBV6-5 TGTGCCAGCTCACCCGGGGCCAACGTCCTGACTTTC CASSPGANVLTF
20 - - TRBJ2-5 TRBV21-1 TGTGCCAGCAGCAATACCAGGGGGTTTAGGAGGGAGTGCGTAGGAGAGACCCAGTACTTC CASSNTRGFRRECVGETQYF
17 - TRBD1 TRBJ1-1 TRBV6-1 TGTGCCAGCAGTGAATGGGGACAGGGACGAATGAACACTGAAGCTTTCTTT CASSEWGQGRMNTEAFF
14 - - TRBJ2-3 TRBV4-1 TGCGCCAGCAGCCAAGCTATCTTCACAGATACGCAGTATTTT CASSQAIFTDTQYF
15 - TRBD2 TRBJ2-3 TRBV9 TGTGCCAGCAGCGTCGGCGGCGGGAGGCCCGATACGCAGTATTTT CASSVGGGRPDTQYF
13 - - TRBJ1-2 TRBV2 TGTGCCAGCAGTGAAGTTCCCAACTATGGCTACACCTTC CASSEVPNYGYTF
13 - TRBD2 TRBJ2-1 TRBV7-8 TGTGCCAGCAGCTCCGAGCGGGGGAATGAGCAGTTCTTC CASSSERGNEQFF
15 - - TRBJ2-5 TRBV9 TGTGCCAGCAGCGTAGCAGGGGGGCTGCGGGAGACCCAGTACTTC CASSVAGGLRETQYF
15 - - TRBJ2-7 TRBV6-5 TGTGCCAGCAGTTACTCGCGCGGGGCGCCCTACGAGCAGTACTTC CASSYSRGAPYEQYF
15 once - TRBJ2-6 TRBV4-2 TGTGCCAGCAGCCAAGCAGGTTCTGGGGCCAACGTCCTGACTTTC CASSQAGSGANVLTF
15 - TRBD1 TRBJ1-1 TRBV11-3 TGTGCCAGCAGCTTCGCCGGGACAGGGGACACTGAAGCTTTCTTT CASSFAGTGDTEAFF
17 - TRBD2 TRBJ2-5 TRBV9 TGTGCCAGCAGCCCATGGACTAGCGGGTCGTACCAAGAGACCCAGTACTTC CASSPWTSGSYQETQYF
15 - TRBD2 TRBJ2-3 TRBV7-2 TGTGCCAGCAGCCAGGGACTAGCGGGAGTGGATACGCAGTATTTT CASSQGLAGVDTQYF
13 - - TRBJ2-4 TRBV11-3 TGTGCCAGCAGCCTAAGGGGATCATACATTCAGTACTTC CASSLRGSYIQYF
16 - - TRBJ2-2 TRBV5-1 TGCGCCAGCAGCTTTAACCCGACAGGAGTAACCGGGGAGCTGTTTTTT CASSFNPTGVTGELFF
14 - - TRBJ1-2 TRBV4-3 TGCGCCAGCAGCCAAGATGTAACGGACTATGGCTACACCTTC CASSQDVTDYGYTF
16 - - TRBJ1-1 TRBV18 TGTGCCAGCTCACCAGGGCAGGGGTACGGGATCACTGAAGCTTTCTTT CASSPGQGYGITEAFF
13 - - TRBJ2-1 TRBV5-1 TGCGCCAGCGGAGGGGCTAGCGAAAATGAGCAGTTCTTC CASGGASENEQFF
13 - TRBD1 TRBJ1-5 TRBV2 TGTGCCAGCAGCCCCGGGACAGCCCAGCCCCAGCATTTT CASSPGTAQPQHF
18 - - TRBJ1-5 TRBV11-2 TGTGCCAGCAGCTTAGGTAGGGCGGGGTGGGCCCGCGGTCAGCCCCAGCATTTT CASSLGRAGWARGQPQHF
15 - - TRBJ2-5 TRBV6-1 TGTGCCAGCACCCCCGAGGGGGGCCCACAAGAGACCCAGTACTTC CASTPEGGPQETQYF
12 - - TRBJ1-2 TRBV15 TGTGCCACCAGCTCCGGTAACTATGGCTACACCTTC CATSSGNYGYTF
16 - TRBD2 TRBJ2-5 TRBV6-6 TGTGCCAGCAGCGCTCGCCGGCGGGGGGTTCAAGAGACCCAGTACTTC CASSARRRGVQETQYF
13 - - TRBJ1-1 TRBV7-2 TGTGCCAGCAGACAACAGATGAACACTGAAGCTTTCTTT CASRQQMNTEAFF